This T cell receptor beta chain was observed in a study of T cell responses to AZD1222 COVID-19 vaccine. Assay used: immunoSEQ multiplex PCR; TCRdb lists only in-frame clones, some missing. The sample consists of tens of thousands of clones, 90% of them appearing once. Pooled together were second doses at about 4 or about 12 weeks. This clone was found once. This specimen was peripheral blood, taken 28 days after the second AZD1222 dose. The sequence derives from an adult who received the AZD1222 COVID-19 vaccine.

The CDR3 reads CASREGLHRGEQFF. In DNA, the CDR3 is TGTGCCAGCAGGGAGGGACTGCATAGGGGTGAGCAGTTCTTC. The chain recombines TRBV9 with TRBJ2-1, with D perhaps matching TRBD2 (6 bases). Germline-derived CDR1 and CDR2 are SGDLS and YYNGEE. The CDR3 has 14 residues. The V end lost 5 bases, the J end lost 9 bases, and 18 bases lay between the germline ends. The variable domain in full, completed from reference TRBV9 and TRBJ2-1, reads DSGVTQTPKHLITATGQRVTLRCSPRSGDLSVYWYQQSLDQGLQFLIQYYNGEERAKGNILERFSAQQFPDLHSELNLSSLELGDSALYFCASREGLHRGEQFFGPGTRLTVL.